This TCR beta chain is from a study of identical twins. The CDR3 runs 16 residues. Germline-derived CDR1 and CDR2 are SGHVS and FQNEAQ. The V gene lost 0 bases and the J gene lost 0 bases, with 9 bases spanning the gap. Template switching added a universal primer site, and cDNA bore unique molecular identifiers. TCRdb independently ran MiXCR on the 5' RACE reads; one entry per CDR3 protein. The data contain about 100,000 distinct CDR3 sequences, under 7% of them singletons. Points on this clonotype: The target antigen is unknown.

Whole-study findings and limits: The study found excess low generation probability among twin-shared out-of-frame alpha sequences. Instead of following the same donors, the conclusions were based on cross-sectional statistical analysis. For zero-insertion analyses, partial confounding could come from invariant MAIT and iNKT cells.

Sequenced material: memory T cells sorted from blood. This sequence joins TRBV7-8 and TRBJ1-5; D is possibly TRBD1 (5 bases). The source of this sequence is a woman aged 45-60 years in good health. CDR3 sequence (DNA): TGTGCCAGCAGCTTAGCCAGGGACTATAGCAATCAGCCCCAGCATTTT. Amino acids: CASSLARDYSNQPQHF.